Listed below are T cell receptor beta chains from one sample, sequenced in a study of cytomegalovirus exposure and HLA in healthy donors. This table comes from immunoSEQ multiplex PCR, and its TCRdb copy is limited to in-frame clones, with some not included. The repertoire holds 92,000 or so clones, with 95% to 97% as singletons. The sequenced sample was PBMCs. The receptor set was obtained from a man younger than 30 in good health and CMV-seronegative. Each CDR3 is given with its conserved first and last residue. The D gene is left open where the match is weak. Clone size is given for some rows only: seen once, a few or many times, or a class if the clone is expanded.

D | size | J | V | CDR3 | DNA
TRBD2 | few | TRBJ2-1 | TRBV7-9 | CASSPAGTSGTYNEQFF | TGTGCCAGCAGCCCCGCAGGGACTAGCGGAACCTACAATGAGCAGTTCTTC
. | . | TRBJ2-1 | TRBV29-1 | CSVRGHRHTSSYNEQFF | TGCAGCGTGAGGGGACACCGCCACACAAGCTCCTACAATGAGCAGTTCTTC
TRBD1 | . | TRBJ1-2 | TRBV7-9 | CASSLIGTGNYGYTF | TGTGCCAGCAGCTTAATCGGGACAGGGAACTATGGCTACACCTTC
. | . | TRBJ1-1 | TRBV11-2 | CASSSFGNTEAFF | TGTGCCAGCAGCTCGTTCGGGAACACTGAAGCTTTCTTT
TRBD2 | . | TRBJ2-7 | TRBV28 | CASSPIEGLVRYEQYF | TGTGCCAGCAGTCCAATAGAAGGACTAGTACGCTACGAGCAGTACTTC
TRBD1 | . | TRBJ2-1 | TRBV28 | CASSTRGSLYNEQFF | TGTGCCAGCAGTACCAGGGGGTCCCTCTACAATGAGCAGTTCTTC
. | . | TRBJ1-1 | TRBV13 | CASSPDLENTEAFF | TGTGCCAGCAGCCCCGATCTAGAGAACACTGAAGCTTTCTTT
. | . | TRBJ1-5 | TRBV7-3 | CASSLTSDQPQHF | TGTGCCAGCAGCTTAACCTCCGATCAGCCCCAGCATTTT
TRBD2 | . | TRBJ2-1 | TRBV9 | CASSAKLAGGPSYNEQFF | TGTGCCAGCAGCGCAAAACTAGCGGGAGGGCCTTCCTACAATGAGCAGTTCTTC
. | . | TRBJ2-7 | TRBV6-5 | CASLVGQIHEQYF | TGTGCCAGTCTCGTTGGGCAGATCCACGAGCAGTACTTC
. | . | TRBJ2-1 | TRBV7-2 | CASSRRGYNEQFF | TGTGCCAGCAGCCGCCGAGGTTACAATGAGCAGTTCTTC
TRBD1 | . | TRBJ1-2 | TRBV18 | CASRWTGSGYTF | TGTGCCAGCCGCTGGACAGGGTCGGGCTACACCTTC
TRBD1 | . | TRBJ1-1 | TRBV9 | CASSVHRDRGNTEAFF | TGTGCCAGCAGCGTCCACCGGGACAGGGGGAACACTGAAGCTTTCTTT
. | . | TRBJ2-7 | TRBV2 | CASKEGGGEQYF | TGTGCCAGCAAGGAGGGAGGGGGCGAGCAGTACTTC
. | . | TRBJ2-4 | TRBV11-3 | CASSLEPGFQYF | TGTGCCAGCAGCTTAGAACCGGGTTTTCAGTACTTC
TRBD1 | . | TRBJ2-5 | TRBV23-1 | CASSHSPGQGLHCRQETQYF | TGCGCCAGCAGTCATTCCCCGGGACAGGGATTGCATTGTCGCCAAGAGACCCAGTACTTC